This TCR beta chain was captured in a study of CD8+CD57+ T cells in acquired aplastic anemia. The CDR3 sequence is 15 residues long. Per the germline V gene, CDR1 is SGHDN and CDR2 is FVKESK. Germline trimming cut 0 bases from V and 11 bases from J; bases unmatched to any gene: 11. TCR beta VDJ and CDR3 profiles were obtained from a genomic DNA template. MiXCR, run by TCRdb on the reads, gives a single entry per CDR3 protein. Of about 220,000 distinct CDR3 sequences in the sample, roughly half were seen once. It was patients with CD8+CD57+ cell expansion by flow cytometry who were chosen for sequencing.

Sequenced input: sorted CD4+, CD8+, or CD8+CD57+ T cells (not recorded which) from PBMCs. The source of this sequence is a human donor with aplastic anemia. V and J are TRBV14 and TRBJ2-3; TRBD1 aligns across 7 bases. CDR3 region: CASSQDRGNYNEQYF. Here the CDR3 DNA reads TGTGCCAGCAGCCAAGACAGGGGGAACTACAATGAGCAGTATTTT.